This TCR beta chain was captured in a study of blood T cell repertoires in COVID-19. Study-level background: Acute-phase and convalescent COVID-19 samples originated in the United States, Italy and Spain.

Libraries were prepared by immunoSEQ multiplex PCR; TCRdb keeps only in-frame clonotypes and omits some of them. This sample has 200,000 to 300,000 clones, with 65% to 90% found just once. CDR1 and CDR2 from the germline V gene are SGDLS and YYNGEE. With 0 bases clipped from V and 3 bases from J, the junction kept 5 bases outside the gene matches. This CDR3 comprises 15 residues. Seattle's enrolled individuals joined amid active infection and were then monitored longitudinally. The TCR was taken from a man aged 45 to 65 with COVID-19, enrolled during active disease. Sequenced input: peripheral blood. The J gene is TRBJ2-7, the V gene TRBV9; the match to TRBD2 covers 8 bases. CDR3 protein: CASSVEHSGVYEQYF. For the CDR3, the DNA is TGTGCCAGCAGCGTAGAACATAGCGGGGTCTACGAGCAGTACTTC.